These 18 T cell receptor beta chains share one sample of origin, sequenced in a study of Ad26.COV2.S vaccination and SARS-CoV-2 variants. Indicated treatment: about 20 received Ad26.COV2.S at low or high dose, single or two shots; about 5 received placebo; per-sample allocation not given. Vaccine and placebo recipients were sampled on day 63 after the first injection. The repertoire was sequenced with immunoSEQ multiplex PCR; TCRdb's copy has only in-frame clones and lacks some. The sample lists 300,000 to 350,000 clones; about 87% were seen once. The specimen comprised peripheral blood, sampled in a trial of Ad26.COV2.S vaccine versus placebo. The receptors derive from a person aged 18 to 65 who received the Ad26.COV2.S COVID-19 vaccine or a placebo.

The chain joins TRBV15 to TRBJ1-2, with 8 positions matching TRBD1. The germline V gene encodes CDR1 LNHNV and CDR2 YYDKDF (reference sequence). The CDR3 loop spans 16 amino acids. With 0 bases clipped from V and 6 bases from J, the junction kept 9 bases outside the gene matches. The CDR3 nucleotides are TGTGCCACCAGCAGAGATCGGGGACAGGTCGGTCATGGCTACACCTTC. It yields the protein CATSRDRGQVGHGYTF.

The chain carries TRBV4-1 and TRBJ2-5; TRBD2 matches at 10 bases. V was clipped by 0 bases and J by 4 bases; unmatched bases: 2. Germline V gene sequence: CDR1 MGHRA, CDR2 YSYEKL. This CDR3 has 15 amino acids. The CDR3 sequence: CASSQDIAGGETQYF. The CDR3 DNA follows: TGCGCCAGCAGCCAAGATATAGCGGGGGGAGAGACCCAGTACTTC.

The table lists this clone with a count of one. The CDR3 region is CASSWGGSTDTQYF. The CDR3 region has the DNA TGTGCCAGCAGCTGGGGCGGGAGCACAGATACGCAGTATTTT. The chain carries TRBV5-6 and TRBJ2-3; D could derive from TRBD1 or TRBD2 (5 bases each). The CDR3 consists of 14 residues. Germline V lookup: CDR1 SGHDT, CDR2 YYEEEE. Trimming stripped 3 bases from V and 0 bases from J, with 8 bases between.

V is TRBV7-9 and J is TRBJ1-2; 7 nucleotides match TRBD1. The CDR3 has 13 residues. The germline V gene encodes CDR1 SEHNR and CDR2 FQNEAQ (reference sequence). After removal of 5 bases from V and 7 bases from J, the junction contained 7 bases not matched to a gene. DNA for the CDR3: TGTGCCAGCAGCATCCGGACAGGTGGTGGCTACACCTTC. This codes for CASSIRTGGGYTF.

In DNA, the CDR3 is TGTGCCAGCAGCTCCTCGGGACGTACGACCTACGAGCAGTACTTC. Amino acids: CASSSSGRTTYEQYF. The chain employs TRBV7-2 and TRBJ2-7; D may match TRBD1 or TRBD2 (5 bases each). CDR1 is SGHTA and CDR2 is FQGNSA in the germline V gene. Trimming cost V 4 bases and J 2 bases, with 15 bases left between them. CDR3 length: 15 residues. The full variable domain, rest sourced from reference TRBV7-2 and TRBJ2-7, is GAGVSQSPSNKVTEKGKDVELRCDPISGHTALYWYRQSLGQGLEFLIYFQGNSAPDKSGLPSDRFSAERTGGSVSTLTIQRTQQEDSAVYLCASSSSGRTTYEQYFGPGTRLTVT.

The V call is TRBV6-2 or TRBV6-3, the J call TRBJ2-7, with D tentatively TRBD1 (5 bases). Trimming cost V 2 bases and J 5 bases, with 10 bases left between them. From germline, CDR1 is MNHEY and CDR2 SVGEGT. This CDR3 comprises 13 residues. The CDR3 region has the DNA TGTGCCAGCAGTTACCGGCAGGGCCACGAGCAGTACTTC. Its translation: CASSYRQGHEQYF.

This chain connects TRBV6-5 to TRBJ2-7; D perhaps matches TRBD1 (6 bases). V shed 6 bases and J shed 5 bases, with 14 bases lying between them. Germline CDR1 reads MNHEY; CDR2 reads SVGAGI. The CDR3 is 13 amino acids. This chain's CDR3 is CASRTGYLDEQYF. Here the CDR3 DNA reads TGTGCCAGCAGAACAGGGTATTTGGACGAGCAGTACTTC.

V gene TRBV6-2 or TRBV6-3 combines with J gene TRBJ2-4; 7 bases match TRBD2. With V trimmed by 6 bases and J by 0 bases, 23 bases remained unmatched. CDR1 and CDR2 (germline): MNHEY, SVGEGT. This CDR3 is built from 21 residues. CDR3 region: CASSRKTGLPIGDLAKNIQYF. The DNA for the CDR3 is TGTGCCAGCAGCAGAAAGACGGGACTACCTATAGGCGACCTAGCCAAAAACATTCAGTACTTC.

This chain connects TRBV29-1 to TRBJ1-4, with a weak D call TRBD1 (6 bases). The V and J ends lost 4 bases and 3 bases respectively, with 9 bases between them. This CDR3 region has 13 residues. Germline V CDR1 and CDR2: SQVTM, ANQGSEA. The CDR3 here is CSVGGQPNEKLFF. CDR3 bases: TGCAGCGTTGGCGGACAGCCTAATGAAAAACTGTTTTTT.

This chain connects TRBV2 to TRBJ1-4; D is possibly TRBD1 (6 bases). The germline V and J ends were trimmed by 6 bases and 5 bases, with 16 bases remaining between them. CDR1 SNHLY and CDR2 FYNNEI come from the germline V gene. The CDR3 is 15 amino acids. CDR3: CASRVTGPTNEKLFF. The CDR3 nucleotides are TGTGCCAGCAGAGTGACAGGCCCCACAAATGAAAAACTGTTTTTT.

This clone was detected a few times. The chain employs TRBV7-9 and TRBJ1-1; 8 bases are shared with TRBD1. J lost 4 bases, V lost 5 bases, and 3 bases had no gene match. The CDR3 has 13 amino acids. In germline, CDR1 is SEHNR, CDR2 FQNEAQ (reference sequence). Here the CDR3 DNA reads TGTGCCAGCAGCAAGGACAGGGCCACTGAAGCTTTCTTT. Translation gives CASSKDRATEAFF. Full variable domain (missing parts from reference TRBV7-9 and TRBJ1-1): DTGVSQNPRHKITKRGQNVTFRCDPISEHNRLYWYRQTLGQGPEFLTYFQNEAQLEKSRLLSDRFSAERPKGSFSTLEIQRTEQGDSAMYLCASSKDRATEAFFGQGTRLTVV.

The chain couples TRBV6-6 to TRBJ1-5; 7 bases are shared with TRBD1. The V gene's germline CDR1 is MNHNY and CDR2 SVGAGI (reference sequence). V dropped 7 bases and J dropped 3; count of bases not matched to a gene: 3. The CDR3 is 13 residues long. The CDR3 coding sequence is TGTGCCAGCATCGACAGGGACAATCAGCCCCAGCATTTT. Amino acid sequence: CASIDRDNQPQHF.

This sequence joins TRBV7-8 and TRBJ2-3; D call uncertain. The CDR3 runs to 13 residues. V lost 1 base, J lost 2 bases, and 4 bases lay in between. Germline V CDR1 and CDR2: SGHVS, FQNEAQ. Here the CDR3 DNA reads TGTGCCAGCAGCTTAGAGGACACAGATACGCAGTATTTT. Its translation: CASSLEDTDTQYF.

The genes are TRBV19 and TRBJ2-5; 7 bases are a match to TRBD1. Germline CDR1 and CDR2: LNHDA and SQIVND (reference sequence). V gave up 1 base and J gave up 2 bases; unmatched junction bases: 7. The CDR3 contains 16 residues. CDR3 loop: CASSIVTGAPQETQYF. The CDR3 bases are TGTGCCAGTAGTATAGTTACAGGGGCCCCGCAAGAGACCCAGTACTTC.

The chain recombines TRBV6-5 with TRBJ1-1, with D possibly being TRBD1 (5 bases). Trimming took 5 bases from V and 7 from J, leaving 17 bases between them. Per the germline V gene, CDR1 is MNHEY and CDR2 is SVGAGI. This CDR3 has 14 residues. CDR3 DNA: TGTGCCAGCAGTACACGGGGGGTTCGTAATGAAGCTTTCTTT. This encodes CASSTRGVRNEAFF.

The gene calls are TRBV9 and TRBJ2-7, with D perhaps matching TRBD1 (5 bases). V lost 1 base to trimming and J lost 5 bases, with 16 bases between them. The CDR3 is 15 residues long. Germline V gives CDR1 SGDLS, CDR2 YYNGEE. CDR3 region: CASSVKAGPPNEQYF. The CDR3 region has the DNA TGTGCCAGCAGCGTAAAGGCAGGGCCCCCAAACGAGCAGTACTTC.

V is TRBV3-1 (or the pseudogene TRBV3-2) and J is TRBJ1-3; the D is unclear. CDR1 and CDR2 from the germline V gene are LGHDT and YNNKEL (reference sequence). The CDR3 consists of 15 residues. Trimming pared 2 bases from V and 1 base from J, leaving 9 bases between. CDR3 protein: CASSQSQGSGNTIYF. The CDR3 DNA sequence: TGTGCCAGCAGCCAATCTCAAGGGTCTGGAAACACCATATATTTT.

This clone was detected a few times. This chain links TRBV6-2 or TRBV6-3 with TRBJ2-5, with D maybe TRBD2 (5 bases). The CDR3 is made up of 16 amino acids. The germline V and J ends were trimmed by 0 bases and 5 bases, with 16 bases remaining between them. Per the germline V gene, CDR1 is MNHEY and CDR2 is SVGEGT. CDR3 nucleotide sequence: TGTGCCAGCAGTTACTCGAGGGCAGTCCATTCGGAGACCCAGTACTTC. Translation: CASSYSRAVHSETQYF.